This T cell receptor beta chain originates from a study of blood T cell repertoires in COVID-19. Study context: The United States, Italy and Spain supplied acute and convalescent COVID-19 samples. From T cells, B-cell-depleted T cells, or PBMCs came the material, which was cDNA or gDNA.

In the source study's methods: Estimation of nucleated cell counts relied on the amplification of reference gene primers. The assay was immunoSEQ multiplex PCR, and TCRdb's table has in-frame clones only and misses some. That table supplies the V and J calls and clone size; D and trimming were determined from the DNA. In the table there are about 45,000 clones, 90% of which are singletons. CDR3 length: 16 amino acids. V gave up 0 bases and J gave up 3 bases, with 11 bases separating them. Germline lookup yields CDR1 SGHVS and CDR2 FNYEAQ. The receptor was isolated from a man in his 70s with active COVID-19. Material: peripheral blood. The chain is built from TRBV7-6 and TRBJ2-2, with a possible D match to TRBD1 (5 bases). CDR3: CASSLASQGDTGELFF. As DNA, the CDR3 is TGTGCCAGCAGCTTAGCGAGTCAGGGCGACACCGGGGAGCTGTTTTTT.